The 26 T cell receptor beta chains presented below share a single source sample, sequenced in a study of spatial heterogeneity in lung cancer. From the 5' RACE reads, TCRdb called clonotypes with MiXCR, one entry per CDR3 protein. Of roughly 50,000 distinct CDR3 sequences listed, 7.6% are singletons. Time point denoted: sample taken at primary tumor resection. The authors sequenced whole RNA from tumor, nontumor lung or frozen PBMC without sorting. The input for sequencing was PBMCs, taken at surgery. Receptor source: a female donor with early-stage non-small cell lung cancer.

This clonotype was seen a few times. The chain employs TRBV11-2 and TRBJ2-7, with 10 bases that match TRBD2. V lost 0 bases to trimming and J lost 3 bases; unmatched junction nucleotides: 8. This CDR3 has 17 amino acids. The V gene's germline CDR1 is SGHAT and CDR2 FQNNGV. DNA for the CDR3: TGTGCCAGCAGCTTAGATACTCGACTAGCGGGCAACTACGAGCAGTACTTC. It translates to CASSLDTRLAGNYEQYF. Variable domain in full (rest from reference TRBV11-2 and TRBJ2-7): EAGVAQSPRYKIIEKRQSVAFWCNPISGHATLYWYQQILGQGPKLLIQFQNNGVVDDSQLPKDRFSAERLKGVDSTLKIQPAKLEDSAVYLCASSLDTRLAGNYEQYFGPGTRLTVT.

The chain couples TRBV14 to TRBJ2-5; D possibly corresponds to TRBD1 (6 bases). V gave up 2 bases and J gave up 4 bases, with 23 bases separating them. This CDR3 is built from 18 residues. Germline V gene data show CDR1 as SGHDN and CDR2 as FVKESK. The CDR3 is CASSQWRIDRSQAETQYF. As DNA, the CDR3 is TGTGCCAGCAGCCAATGGAGAATCGACAGGTCGCAAGCAGAGACCCAGTACTTC.

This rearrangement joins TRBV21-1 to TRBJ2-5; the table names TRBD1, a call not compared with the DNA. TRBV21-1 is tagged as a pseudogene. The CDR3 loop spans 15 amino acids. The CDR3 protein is CASSPCRQPEETQYF. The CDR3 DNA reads TGTGCCAGCAGCCCTTGCCGACAGCCCGAAGAGACCCAGTACTTC.

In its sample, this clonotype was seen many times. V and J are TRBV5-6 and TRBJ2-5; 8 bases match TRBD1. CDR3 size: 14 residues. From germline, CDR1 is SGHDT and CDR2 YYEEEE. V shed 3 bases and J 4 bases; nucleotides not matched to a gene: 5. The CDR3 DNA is TGTGCCAGCAGCTCACTTACAGGGGGAGAGACCCAGTACTTC. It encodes CASSSLTGGETQYF. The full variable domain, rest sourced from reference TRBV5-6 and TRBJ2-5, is DAGVTQSPTHLIKTRGQQVTLRCSPKSGHDTVSWYQQALGQGPQFIFQYYEEEERQRGNFPDRFSGHQFPNYSSELNVNALLLGDSALYLCASSSLTGGETQYFGPGTRLLVL.

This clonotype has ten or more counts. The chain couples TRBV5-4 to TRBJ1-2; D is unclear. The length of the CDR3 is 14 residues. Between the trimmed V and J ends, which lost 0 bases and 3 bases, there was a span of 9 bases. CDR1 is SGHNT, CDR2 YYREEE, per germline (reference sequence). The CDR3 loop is CASSLDAGDYGYTF. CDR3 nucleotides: TGTGCCAGCAGCTTGGATGCCGGGGACTATGGCTACACCTTC.

The CDR3 loop is CASSLGGNSNQPQHF. CDR3 nucleotide sequence: TGTGCCAGCAGCTTAGGAGGGAATAGCAATCAGCCCCAGCATTTT. The chain couples TRBV7-2 to TRBJ1-5; no clear D gene. With 1 base removed from V and 0 bases from J, the gap between germline ends came to 7 bases. This CDR3 contains 15 residues. Germline V gives CDR1 SGHTA, CDR2 FQGNSA.

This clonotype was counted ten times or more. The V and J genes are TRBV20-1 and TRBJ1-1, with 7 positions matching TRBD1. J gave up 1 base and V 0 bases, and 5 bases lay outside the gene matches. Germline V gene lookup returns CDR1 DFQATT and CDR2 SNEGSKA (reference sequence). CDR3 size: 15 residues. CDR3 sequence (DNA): TGCAGTGCTAGAGATGGACAGGTCGGGAACACTGAAGCTTTCTTT. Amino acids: CSARDGQVGNTEAFF.

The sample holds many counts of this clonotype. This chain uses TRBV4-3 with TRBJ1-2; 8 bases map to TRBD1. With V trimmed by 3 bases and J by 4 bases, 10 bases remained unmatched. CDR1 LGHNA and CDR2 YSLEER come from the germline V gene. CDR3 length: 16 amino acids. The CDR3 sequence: CASSHAWDRSVYGYTF. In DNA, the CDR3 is TGCGCCAGCAGCCATGCTTGGGACAGGTCGGTCTATGGCTACACCTTC.

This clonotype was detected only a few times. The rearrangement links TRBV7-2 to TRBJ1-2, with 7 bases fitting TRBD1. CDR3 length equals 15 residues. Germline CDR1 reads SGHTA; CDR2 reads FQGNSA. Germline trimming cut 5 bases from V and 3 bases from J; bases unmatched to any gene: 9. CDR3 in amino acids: CASSPRGQEYYGYTF. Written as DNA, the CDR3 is TGTGCCAGCAGCCCTAGAGGACAGGAGTACTATGGCTACACCTTC.

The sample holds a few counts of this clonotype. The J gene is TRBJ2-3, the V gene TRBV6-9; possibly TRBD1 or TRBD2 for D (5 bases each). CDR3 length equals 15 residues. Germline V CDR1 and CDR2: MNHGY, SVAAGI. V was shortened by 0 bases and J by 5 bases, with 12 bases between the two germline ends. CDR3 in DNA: TGTGCCAGCAGTTATTCTACCGGGGCTGGAGATACGCAGTATTTT. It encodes CASSYSTGAGDTQYF.

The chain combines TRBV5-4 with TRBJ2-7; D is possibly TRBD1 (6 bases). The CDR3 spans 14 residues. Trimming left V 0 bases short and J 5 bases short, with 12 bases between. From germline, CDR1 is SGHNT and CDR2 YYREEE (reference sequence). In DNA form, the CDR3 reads TGTGCCAGCAGCTTGGGAGGACAGCACCACGAGCAGTACTTC. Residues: CASSLGGQHHEQYF. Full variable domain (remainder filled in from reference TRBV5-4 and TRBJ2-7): ETGVTQSPTHLIKTRGQQVTLRCSSQSGHNTVSWYQQALGQGPQFIFQYYREEENGRGNFPPRFSGLQFPNYSSELNVNALELDDSALYLCASSLGGQHHEQYFGPGTRLTVT.

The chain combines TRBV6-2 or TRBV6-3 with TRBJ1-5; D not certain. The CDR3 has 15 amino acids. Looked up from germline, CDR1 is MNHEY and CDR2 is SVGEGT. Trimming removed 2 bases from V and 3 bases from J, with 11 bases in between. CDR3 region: CASSYGGMLNQPQHF. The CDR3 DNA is TGTGCCAGCAGTTACGGCGGGATGCTCAATCAGCCCCAGCATTTT.

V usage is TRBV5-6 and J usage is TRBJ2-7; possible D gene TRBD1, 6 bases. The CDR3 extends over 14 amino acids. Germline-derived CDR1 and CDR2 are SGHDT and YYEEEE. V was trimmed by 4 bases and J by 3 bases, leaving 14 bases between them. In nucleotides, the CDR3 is TGTGCCAGCAGCATAGGACAGACCTACTACGAGCAGTACTTC. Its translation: CASSIGQTYYEQYF.

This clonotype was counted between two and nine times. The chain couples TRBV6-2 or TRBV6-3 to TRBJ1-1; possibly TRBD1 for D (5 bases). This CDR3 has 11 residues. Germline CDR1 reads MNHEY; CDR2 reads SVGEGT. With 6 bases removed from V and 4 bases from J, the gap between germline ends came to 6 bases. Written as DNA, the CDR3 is TGTGCCAGCAGCAGGGTCACTGAAGCTTTCTTT. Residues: CASSRVTEAFF.

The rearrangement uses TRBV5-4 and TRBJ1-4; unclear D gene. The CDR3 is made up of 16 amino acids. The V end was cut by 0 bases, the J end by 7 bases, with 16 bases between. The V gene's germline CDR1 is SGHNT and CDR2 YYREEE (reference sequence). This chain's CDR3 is CASSLGPPGGSEKLFF. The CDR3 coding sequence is TGTGCCAGCAGCTTGGGACCCCCAGGCGGGAGTGAAAAACTGTTTTTT. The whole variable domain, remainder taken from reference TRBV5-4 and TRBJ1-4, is ETGVTQSPTHLIKTRGQQVTLRCSSQSGHNTVSWYQQALGQGPQFIFQYYREEENGRGNFPPRFSGLQFPNYSSELNVNALELDDSALYLCASSLGPPGGSEKLFFGSGTQLSVL.

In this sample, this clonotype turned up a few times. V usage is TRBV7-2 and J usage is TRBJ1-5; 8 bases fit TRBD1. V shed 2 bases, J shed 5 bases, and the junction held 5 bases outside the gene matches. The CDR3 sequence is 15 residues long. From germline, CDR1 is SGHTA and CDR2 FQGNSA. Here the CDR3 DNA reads TGTGCCAGCAGCTTACAGGGGGCGCGCGATCAGCCCCAGCATTTT. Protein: CASSLQGARDQPQHF.

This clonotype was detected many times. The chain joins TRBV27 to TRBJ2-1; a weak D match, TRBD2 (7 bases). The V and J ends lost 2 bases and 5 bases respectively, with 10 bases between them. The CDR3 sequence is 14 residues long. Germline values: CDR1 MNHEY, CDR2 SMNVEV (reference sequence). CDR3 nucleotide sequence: TGTGCCAGCAGTTTAATGGGGGGGCACAATGAGCAGTTCTTC. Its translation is CASSLMGGHNEQFF.

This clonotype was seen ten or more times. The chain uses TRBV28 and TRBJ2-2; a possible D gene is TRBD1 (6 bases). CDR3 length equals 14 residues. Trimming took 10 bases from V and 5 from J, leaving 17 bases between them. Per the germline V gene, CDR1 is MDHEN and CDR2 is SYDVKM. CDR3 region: CAITAGVGTGELFF. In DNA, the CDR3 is TGTGCCATTACTGCAGGGGTTGGGACCGGGGAGCTGTTTTTT.

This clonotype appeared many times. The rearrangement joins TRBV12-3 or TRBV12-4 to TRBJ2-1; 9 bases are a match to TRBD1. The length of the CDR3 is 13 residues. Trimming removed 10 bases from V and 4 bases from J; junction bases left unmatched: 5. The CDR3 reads CATQDRGYNEQFF. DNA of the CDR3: TGTGCCACCCAGGACAGGGGATACAATGAGCAGTTCTTC.

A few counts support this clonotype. The CDR3 region has the DNA TGCGCCAGCAGCTCCTACCTACTAGCGGGTGATAAGCCGTACGAGCAGTACTTC. Amino acid sequence: CASSSYLLAGDKPYEQYF. V gene TRBV5-1 combines with J gene TRBJ2-7; 9 bases align to TRBD2. CDR3 length: 18 amino acids. V gave up 3 bases and J gave up 4 bases; unmatched junction bases: 17. The germline gives CDR1 SGHRS, CDR2 YFSETQ.

CDR3 region: CASSLDLRGTPLHF. In nucleotides, the CDR3 is TGTGCCAGCAGCTTAGATTTGAGGGGCACACCCCTCCACTTT. The V gene is TRBV7-2, the J gene TRBJ1-6, with a weak D call TRBD1 (5 bases). This CDR3 has 14 amino acids. Trimming took off 1 base at V and 11 bases at J, with 12 bases between the two ends. CDR1 is SGHTA and CDR2 is FQGNSA in the germline V gene. The full variable domain, completed using reference TRBV7-2 and TRBJ1-6, is GAGVSQSPSNKVTEKGKDVELRCDPISGHTALYWYRQSLGQGLEFLIYFQGNSAPDKSGLPSDRFSAERTGGSVSTLTIQRTQQEDSAVYLCASSLDLRGTPLHFGNGTRLTVT.

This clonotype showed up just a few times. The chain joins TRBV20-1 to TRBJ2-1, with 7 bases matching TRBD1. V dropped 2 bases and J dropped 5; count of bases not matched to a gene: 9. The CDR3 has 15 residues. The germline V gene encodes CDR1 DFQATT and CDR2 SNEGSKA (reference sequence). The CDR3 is CSARRPRGRDNEQFF. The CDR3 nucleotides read TGCAGTGCTAGACGGCCTAGGGGGCGCGACAATGAGCAGTTCTTC.

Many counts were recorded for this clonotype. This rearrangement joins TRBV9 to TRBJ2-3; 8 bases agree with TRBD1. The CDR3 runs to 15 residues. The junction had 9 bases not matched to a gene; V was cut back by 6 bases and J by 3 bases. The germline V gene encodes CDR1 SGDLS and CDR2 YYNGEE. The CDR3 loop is CASKGTGESTDTQYF. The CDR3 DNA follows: TGTGCCAGCAAAGGGACAGGTGAAAGTACAGATACGCAGTATTTT.

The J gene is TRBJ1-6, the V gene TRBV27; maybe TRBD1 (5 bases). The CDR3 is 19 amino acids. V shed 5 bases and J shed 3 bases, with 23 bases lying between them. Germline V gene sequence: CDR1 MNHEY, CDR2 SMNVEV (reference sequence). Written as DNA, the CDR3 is TGTGCCAGCAGTCCTAGCCCGGGACGACGGTTGAACTATAATTCACCCCTCCACTTT. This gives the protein CASSPSPGRRLNYNSPLHF.

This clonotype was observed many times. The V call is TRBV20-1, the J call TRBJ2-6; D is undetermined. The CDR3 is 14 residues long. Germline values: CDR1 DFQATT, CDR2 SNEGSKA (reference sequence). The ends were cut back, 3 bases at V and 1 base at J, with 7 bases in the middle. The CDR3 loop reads CSASSRSGANVLTF. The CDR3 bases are TGCAGTGCTAGTAGTAGATCTGGGGCCAACGTCCTGACTTTC.

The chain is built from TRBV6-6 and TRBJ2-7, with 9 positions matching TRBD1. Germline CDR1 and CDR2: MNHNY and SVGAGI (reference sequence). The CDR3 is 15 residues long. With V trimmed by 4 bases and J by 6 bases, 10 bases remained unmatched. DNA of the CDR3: TGTGCCAGCAGTTCCCCGGGACAGGGATTGGGCGAGCAGTACTTC. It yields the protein CASSSPGQGLGEQYF.